This T cell receptor beta chain was observed in a study of shared clonotypes between healthy human individuals. On the study more broadly: Samples came from a couple of female and three male donors aged 18 to 49. Study-wide points: Clonotypes that were shared across a handful of donors made up 4% to 6% of naive CD4 clonotypes.

In the original workflow: Quality scores were absent from the junction-only immunoSEQ sequences, so filtering differed. The data were produced by immunoSEQ multiplex PCR, yet TCRdb's version contains in-frame clones alone and is incomplete. V, J and clone size reflect that table, while D and trimming were determined from the DNA. The profile shows around 2.1 million clones, nearly 97% of them singletons. There were no recent acute infections or vaccinations among the donors, who were healthy HIV-negative adults. V was trimmed by 4 bases and J by 2 bases, leaving 12 bases between them. The CDR3 covers 14 residues. Germline V gene lookup returns CDR1 KGHSH and CDR2 LQKENI. Turning to this clone: What it binds is unknown.

The TCR sequence derives from a man between 18 and 35 years old in good health. Sequencing was carried out using naive CD4+ T cells sorted from blood. Stated subset: CD45RA+ positively selected. This chain links TRBV18 with TRBJ2-7; weak D call: TRBD2 (6 bases). CDR3 protein: CASSRAGLAYEQYF. The CDR3 bases are TGTGCCAGCTCACGCGCGGGGCTTGCCTACGAGCAGTACTTC. Full variable domain (rest looked up from reference TRBV18 and TRBJ2-7): NAGVMQNPRHLVRRRGQEARLRCSPMKGHSHVYWYRQLPEEGLKFMVYLQKENIIDESGMPKERFSAEFPKEGPSILRIQQVVRGDSAAYFCASSRAGLAYEQYFGPGTRLTVT.